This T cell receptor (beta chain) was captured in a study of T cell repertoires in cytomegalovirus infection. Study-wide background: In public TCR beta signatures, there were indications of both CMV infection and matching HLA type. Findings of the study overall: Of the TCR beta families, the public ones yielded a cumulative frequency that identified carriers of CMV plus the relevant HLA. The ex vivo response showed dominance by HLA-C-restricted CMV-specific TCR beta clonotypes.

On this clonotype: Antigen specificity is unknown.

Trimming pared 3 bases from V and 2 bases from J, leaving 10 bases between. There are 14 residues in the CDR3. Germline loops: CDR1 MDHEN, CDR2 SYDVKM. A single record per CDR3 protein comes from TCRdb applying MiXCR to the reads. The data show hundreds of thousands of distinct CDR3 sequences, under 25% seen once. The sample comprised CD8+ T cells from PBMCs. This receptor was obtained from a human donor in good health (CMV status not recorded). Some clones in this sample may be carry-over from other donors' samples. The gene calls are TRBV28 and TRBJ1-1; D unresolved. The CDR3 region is CASSFLYGNTEAFF. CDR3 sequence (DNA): TGTGCCAGCAGTTTTTTGTATGGAAACACTGAAGCTTTCTTT.